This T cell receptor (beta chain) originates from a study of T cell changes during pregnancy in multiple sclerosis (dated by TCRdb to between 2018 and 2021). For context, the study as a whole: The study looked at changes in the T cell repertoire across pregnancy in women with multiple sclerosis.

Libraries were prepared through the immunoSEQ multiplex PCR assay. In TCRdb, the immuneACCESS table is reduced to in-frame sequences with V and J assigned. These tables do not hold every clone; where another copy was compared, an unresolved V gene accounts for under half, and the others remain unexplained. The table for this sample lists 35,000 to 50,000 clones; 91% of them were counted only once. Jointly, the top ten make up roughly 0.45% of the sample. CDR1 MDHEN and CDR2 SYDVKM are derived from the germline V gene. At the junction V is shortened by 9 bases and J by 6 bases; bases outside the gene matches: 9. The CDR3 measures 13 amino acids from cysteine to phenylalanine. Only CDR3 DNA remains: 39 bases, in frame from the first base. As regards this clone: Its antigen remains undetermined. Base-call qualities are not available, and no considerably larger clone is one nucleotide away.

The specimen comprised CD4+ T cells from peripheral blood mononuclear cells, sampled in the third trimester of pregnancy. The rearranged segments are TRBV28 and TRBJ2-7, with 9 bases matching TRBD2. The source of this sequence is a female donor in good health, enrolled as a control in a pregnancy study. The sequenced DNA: TGTGCCAGTTTAGCGGGAGACCGGTCCGAGCAGTACTTC. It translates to CASLAGDRSEQYF.